This T cell receptor beta chain came from a study of Ad26.COV2.S vaccination and SARS-CoV-2 variants. The CDR3 sequence is 15 residues long. Germline V CDR1 and CDR2: LNHDA, SQIVND (reference sequence). The ends were cut back, 5 bases at V and 0 bases at J, with 10 bases in the middle. Treatment denoted: about 20 received Ad26.COV2.S at low or high dose, single or two shots; several received placebo; per-sample allocation not given. Specimen acquisition occurred on day 63 following the initial vaccine or placebo injection. Spike of the Wuhan-strain SARS-CoV-2 was expressed by an Ad26 vector, which formed the vaccine. Clones were sequenced by immunoSEQ multiplex PCR, and TCRdb holds only the in-frame ones, with some missing. In the table there are 360,000 or so clones, roughly 87% of which are singletons.

Sequenced here: peripheral blood, sampled in a trial of Ad26.COV2.S vaccine versus placebo. The chain recombines TRBV19 with TRBJ1-4, with TRBD1 as a possible D gene (5 bases). This clonotype was sampled from a person between 18 and 65 years old who received the Ad26.COV2.S COVID-19 vaccine or a placebo. This chain's CDR3 is CASSPQGATNEKLFF. The CDR3 bases are TGTGCCAGTAGTCCCCAGGGTGCAACTAATGAAAAACTGTTTTTT.